The 12 T cell receptor beta chains in this list originate from one sample, sequenced in a study of cytomegalovirus exposure and HLA in healthy donors. Use of 60 Vbeta and 13 Jbeta primers characterized the PCR. Libraries were prepared by immunoSEQ multiplex PCR; TCRdb keeps only in-frame clonotypes and omits some of them. The sample contains roughly 140,000 clones, 64% of which appear only once. Specimen: PBMCs. The receptors originated from a woman in her thirties in good health and CMV-seropositive.

This chain connects TRBV4-2 to TRBJ2-1; 12 nucleotides match TRBD2. This CDR3 is 15 amino acids long. Germline CDR1 LGHNA, CDR2 YNFKEQ. The V and J ends lost 5 bases and 2 bases, in that order; junction bases with no gene match: 1. The CDR3 loop reads CASSRTSGTYNEQFF. The CDR3 DNA reads TGTGCCAGCAGCAGGACTAGCGGGACCTACAATGAGCAGTTCTTC.

This clone appeared a few times. V is TRBV10-2 and J is TRBJ2-3, with 9 bases matching TRBD2. Germline lookup yields CDR1 WSHSY and CDR2 SAAADI. The V segment lost 5 bases and the J segment 3 bases; nucleotides outside the gene matches: 3. The CDR3 runs 14 residues. The CDR3 bases are TGCGCCAGCAGTAGGACTAGCGTAACAGATACGCAGTATTTT. Translating it yields CASSRTSVTDTQYF.

This clone was seen a few times. The J gene is TRBJ1-1, the V gene TRBV6-5; 10 bases fit TRBD1. J was trimmed by 5 bases and V by 2 bases; bases with no gene match: 2. Germline CDR1 and CDR2: MNHEY and SVGAGI. This CDR3 spans 14 amino acids. The CDR3 sequence is CASSYGTGVTEAFF. The CDR3 nucleotides are TGTGCCAGCAGTTACGGGACAGGGGTAACTGAAGCTTTCTTT.

This clone was recorded a few times. The chain joins TRBV5-6 to TRBJ1-1, with 7 bases that match TRBD1. CDR3 length: 15 residues. Germline CDR1 and CDR2: SGHDT and YYEEEE. J lost 2 bases, V lost 0 bases, and 4 bases had no gene match. The CDR3 here is CASSLGGGSNTEAFF. CDR3 in DNA: TGTGCCAGCAGCTTGGGAGGGGGCAGTAACACTGAAGCTTTCTTT.

A few counts support this clone. This chain links TRBV10-3 with TRBJ2-1; a weak D match, TRBD2 (6 bases). CDR1 ENHRY and CDR2 SYGVKD come from the germline V gene. Trimming shortened V by 1 base and J by 5 bases, and 9 bases separated the two germline ends. The CDR3 is 14 amino acids. CDR3 sequence: CAISELGGDNEQFF. CDR3 nucleotides: TGTGCCATCAGTGAGTTGGGGGGTGACAATGAGCAGTTCTTC.

The gene calls are TRBV9 and TRBJ1-2, with 7 bases matching TRBD1. The V gene end was trimmed by 2 bases and the J gene end by 4 bases; junction bases not matched to a gene: 11. Germline V gene lookup returns CDR1 SGDLS and CDR2 YYNGEE. CDR3 size: 16 residues. CDR3 nucleotide sequence: TGTGCCAGCAGCGTTTCCGGGACAGTCGCCTCCTATGGCTACACCTTC. Its translation is CASSVSGTVASYGYTF.

The chain links TRBV19 to TRBJ1-2, with D hard to call. Trimming stripped 1 base from V and 8 bases from J, with 11 bases between. The germline CDR1 and CDR2 sequences are LNHDA and SQIVND (reference sequence). The CDR3 totals 13 residues. CDR3 sequence: CASSIVTGYGYTF. The CDR3 nucleotides read TGTGCCAGTAGTATAGTCACGGGGTACGGCTACACCTTC.

The genes are TRBV5-1 and TRBJ1-3; the D gene is possibly TRBD1 (6 bases). Trimming cost V 0 bases and J 3 bases, with 13 bases left between them. Germline V gives CDR1 SGHRS, CDR2 YFSETQ. There are 16 residues in the CDR3. This CDR3 reads CASSLVGGRSGNTIYF. The DNA of the CDR3 is TGCGCCAGCAGCTTGGTCGGGGGGCGAAGTGGAAACACCATATATTTT.

The V gene is TRBV5-1, the J gene TRBJ1-2; TRBD1 is a possible D gene (6 bases). In germline, CDR1 is SGHRS, CDR2 YFSETQ. The CDR3 contains 14 residues. V lost 1 base and J lost 4, with 11 bases in between. The CDR3 protein is CASSLTGRGYGYTF. The DNA for the CDR3 is TGCGCCAGCAGCTTGACAGGGCGCGGCTATGGCTACACCTTC.

The rearrangement uses TRBV6-1 and TRBJ2-4; maybe TRBD2 (5 bases). Germline lookup yields CDR1 MNHNS and CDR2 SASEGT. The CDR3 totals 13 residues. The CDR3 is CVSTGVAKNIQYF. Here the CDR3 DNA reads TGTGTGAGCACCGGGGTGGCCAAAAACATTCAGTACTTC.

CDR3 nucleotides: TGTGCCAGCAGGGGAGGACAGGGCTATGGCTACACCTTC. Its protein product is CASRGGQGYGYTF. The chain has TRBV6-1 and TRBJ1-2; 8 bases fit TRBD1. Germline trimming cut 6 bases from V and 4 bases from J; bases unmatched to any gene: 4. Germline V gene data show CDR1 as MNHNS and CDR2 as SASEGT. The CDR3 is 13 amino acids.

This clone was seen only a few times. The chain is built from TRBV7-2 and TRBJ2-2; D is unclear. Trimming stripped 0 bases from V and 8 bases from J, with 10 bases between. Germline V lookup: CDR1 SGHTA, CDR2 FQGNSA. The CDR3 runs to 14 residues. The CDR3 DNA is TGTGCCAGCAGCTTAGCCATGCGGCTGGGGGAGCTGTTTTTT. This translates into CASSLAMRLGELFF.